This T cell receptor (beta chain) was captured by sequencing in a study of OX40 agonist ivuxolimab in advanced cancers. Study-wide background: An anti-OX40 (CD134) antibody with agonistic activity, ivuxolimab, was administered to patients. Study-wide results and limits: At 0.1 to 3.0 mg/kg, CD4+ and CD8+ blood T cells expanded clonally by week 6.

The V gene lost 6 bases and the J gene lost 6 bases, with 9 bases spanning the gap. CDR1 and CDR2 (germline): MNHEY, SVGAGI. CDR3 length: 12 residues. This clone was observed a single time. Its antigen is undetermined. Sequencing was performed with immunoSEQ multiplex PCR; in TCRdb, only in-frame clones are kept and a portion is missing. The sample yields around 40,000 clones, around 87% seen once. The input for sequencing was CD4+ or CD8+ T cells sorted from blood, taken in a trial of the OX40 agonist ivuxolimab. The rearrangement uses TRBV6-5 and TRBJ1-5; D is possibly TRBD1 (6 bases). The sequence came from an adult with an advanced solid tumor such as melanoma, head and neck, liver or kidney cancer. CDR3 region: CASSQGSQPQHF. CDR3 nucleotides: TGTGCCAGCAGCCAGGGGTCTCAGCCCCAGCATTTT.